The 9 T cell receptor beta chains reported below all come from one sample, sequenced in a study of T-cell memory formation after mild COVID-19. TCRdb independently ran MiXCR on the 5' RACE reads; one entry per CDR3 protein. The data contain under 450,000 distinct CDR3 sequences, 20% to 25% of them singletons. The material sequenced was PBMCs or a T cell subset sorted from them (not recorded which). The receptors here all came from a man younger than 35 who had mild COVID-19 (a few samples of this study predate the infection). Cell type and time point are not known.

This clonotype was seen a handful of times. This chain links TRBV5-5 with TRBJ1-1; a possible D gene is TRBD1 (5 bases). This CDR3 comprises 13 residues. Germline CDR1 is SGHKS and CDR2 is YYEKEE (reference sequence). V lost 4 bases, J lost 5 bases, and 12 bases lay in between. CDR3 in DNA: TGTGCCAGCAGCGGAGGGGTGTGGACTGAAGCTTTCTTT. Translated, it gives CASSGGVWTEAFF.

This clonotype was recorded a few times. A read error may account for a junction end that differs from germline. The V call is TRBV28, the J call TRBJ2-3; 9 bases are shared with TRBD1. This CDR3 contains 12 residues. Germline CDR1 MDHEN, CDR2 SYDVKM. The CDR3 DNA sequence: TGTGCCAGCAGCCCAGGGGACAGGGACGTGAATTTT. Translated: CASSPGDRDVNF.

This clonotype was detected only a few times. The CDR3 region has the DNA TGTGCCATCAGTGGGACAGGGGGTAACGCTGAAGCTTTCTTT. This encodes CAISGTGGNAEAFF. V gene TRBV10-3 combines with J gene TRBJ1-1; 10 nucleotides agree with TRBD1. The length of the CDR3 is 14 residues. The V gene's germline CDR1 is ENHRY and CDR2 SYGVKD. Trimming cost V 4 bases and J 6 bases; bases outside gene matches: 5.

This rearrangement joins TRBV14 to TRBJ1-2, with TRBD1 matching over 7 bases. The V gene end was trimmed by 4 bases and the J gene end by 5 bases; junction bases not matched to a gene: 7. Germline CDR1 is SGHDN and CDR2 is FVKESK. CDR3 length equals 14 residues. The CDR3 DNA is TGTGCCAGCAGCCCTAGATCGGGACAGTATGGCTACACCTTC. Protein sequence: CASSPRSGQYGYTF.

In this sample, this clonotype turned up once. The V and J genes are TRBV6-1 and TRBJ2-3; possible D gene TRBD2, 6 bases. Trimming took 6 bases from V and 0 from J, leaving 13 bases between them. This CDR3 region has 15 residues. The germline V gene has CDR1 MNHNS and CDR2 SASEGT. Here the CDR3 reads CASRRLGTSTDTQYF. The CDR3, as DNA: TGTGCCAGCAGGCGGCTCGGGACTAGCACAGATACGCAGTATTTT.

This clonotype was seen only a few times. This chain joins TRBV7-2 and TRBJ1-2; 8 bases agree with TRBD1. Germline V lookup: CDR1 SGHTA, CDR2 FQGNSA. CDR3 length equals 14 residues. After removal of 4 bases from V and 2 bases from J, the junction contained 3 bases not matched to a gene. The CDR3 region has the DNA TGTGCCAGCAGCTCAGGGGGCGCAAACTATGGCTACACCTTC. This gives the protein CASSSGGANYGYTF.

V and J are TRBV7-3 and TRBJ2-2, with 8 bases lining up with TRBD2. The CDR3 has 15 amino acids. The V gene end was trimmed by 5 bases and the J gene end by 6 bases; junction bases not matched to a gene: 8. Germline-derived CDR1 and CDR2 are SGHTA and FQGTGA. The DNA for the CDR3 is TGTGCCAGCAGCCTAGCGGGCAGTGCTTCCGGGGAGCTGTTTTTT. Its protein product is CASSLAGSASGELFF.

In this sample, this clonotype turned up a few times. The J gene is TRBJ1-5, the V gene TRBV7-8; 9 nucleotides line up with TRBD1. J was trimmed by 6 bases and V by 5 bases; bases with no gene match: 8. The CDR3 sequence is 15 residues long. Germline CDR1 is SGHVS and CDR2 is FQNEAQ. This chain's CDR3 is CASSRNRGPSQPQHF. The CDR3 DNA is TGTGCCAGCAGCCGTAACAGGGGGCCAAGTCAGCCCCAGCATTTT.

The DNA of the CDR3 is TGCAGCGCCACTCTCGTCCCTCTGGGGTGGGGCACAGATACGCAGTATTTT. This codes for CSATLVPLGWGTDTQYF. This rearrangement joins TRBV29-1 to TRBJ2-3; unclear D gene. The CDR3 has 17 amino acids. V was clipped by 7 bases and J by 1 base, with 24 bases between them. Germline assignment: CDR1 SQVTM and CDR2 ANQGSEA.